This passage covers 23 T cell receptor beta chains from one sample sequenced in a study of graft-versus-host responses after intestinal transplantation. Their target antigens are unknown. Clones were read by immunoSEQ multiplex PCR, and TCRdb kept only the in-frame ones, dropping some. There are tens of thousands of clones in the sample; roughly 88% occur only once, and less than 0.12% lies in the top ten. The sequencing used unstimulated CD4+ T cells sorted from spleen or lymph node cells, collected before intestinal transplant. The receptors were sampled from a human donor who received an intestinal transplant.

The rearrangement links TRBV27 to TRBJ2-7; D is perhaps TRBD2 (5 bases). The CDR3 totals 16 residues. Trimming took off 2 bases at V and 1 base at J, with 15 bases between the two ends. The germline V gene has CDR1 MNHEY and CDR2 SMNVEV (reference sequence). The CDR3 loop is CASSLTPLGMSYEQYF. CDR3 bases: TGTGCCAGCAGTTTAACACCACTAGGTATGTCCTACGAGCAGTACTTC.

The rearrangement links TRBV19 to TRBJ2-3; 12 bases are a match to TRBD2. Germline lookup yields CDR1 LNHDA and CDR2 SQIVND (reference sequence). The CDR3 loop spans 17 amino acids. Trimming removed 6 bases from V and 2 bases from J; junction bases left unmatched: 9. CDR3 bases: TGTGCCAGTAGGCCTACTAGCGGGAGGAGGAACACAGATACGCAGTATTTT. As protein: CASRPTSGRRNTDTQYF. Supplemented by reference TRBV19 and TRBJ2-3, the full variable domain reads DGGITQSPKYLFRKEGQNVTLSCEQNLNHDAMYWYRQDPGQGLRLIYYSQIVNDFQKGDIAEGYSVSREKKESFPLTVTSAQKNPTAFYLCASRPTSGRRNTDTQYFGPGTRLTVL.

This chain uses TRBV5-8 with TRBJ2-3, with TRBD2 matching 13 bases. Looked up from germline, CDR1 is SGHTS and CDR2 is YDEGEE. This CDR3 is built from 17 residues. Trimming took 4 bases from V and 3 from J; bases not matched to a gene: 8. CDR3 in amino acids: CASSRAGTSGDTDTQYF. DNA of the CDR3: TGTGCCAGCAGCCGAGCCGGGACTAGCGGGGATACAGATACGCAGTATTTT.

The rearrangement joins TRBV11-2 to TRBJ2-7, with 10 bases that match TRBD1. CDR1 is SGHAT and CDR2 is FQNNGV in the germline V gene. The ends lost 4 bases at V and 2 bases at J; junction bases unmatched: 5. The CDR3 has 15 amino acids. In nucleotides, the CDR3 is TGTGCCAGCAGCTGGGACAGGGGCCCCACCTACGAGCAGTACTTC. Translation gives CASSWDRGPTYEQYF.

The chain is built from TRBV19 and TRBJ2-1; the D is unclear. Germline-derived CDR1 and CDR2 are LNHDA and SQIVND (reference sequence). The CDR3 is 15 residues long. V dropped 2 bases and J dropped 9 bases, with 17 bases sitting between them. The CDR3 loop reads CASSIPAASIGEQFF. As DNA, the CDR3 is TGTGCCAGTAGTATACCCGCGGCATCAATAGGTGAGCAGTTCTTC. Based on the CDR3 plus reference TRBV19 and TRBJ2-1, the full variable domain is DGGITQSPKYLFRKEGQNVTLSCEQNLNHDAMYWYRQDPGQGLRLIYYSQIVNDFQKGDIAEGYSVSREKKESFPLTVTSAQKNPTAFYLCASSIPAASIGEQFFGPGTRLTVL.

V and J are TRBV5-1 and TRBJ1-5; TRBD1 agrees at 12 bases. The CDR3 has 15 residues. From germline, CDR1 is SGHRS and CDR2 YFSETQ. The V gene end was trimmed by 4 bases and the J gene end by 6 bases; junction bases not matched to a gene: 5. Here the CDR3 reads CASSTGTGGIQPQHF. Here the CDR3 DNA reads TGCGCCAGCAGCACCGGGACAGGGGGCATTCAGCCCCAGCATTTT.

CDR3 coding DNA: TGTGCCAGCAGCCCCGTGGTTGGGGGCGAGGTCTATGGCTACACCTTC. This gives the protein CASSPVVGGEVYGYTF. The chain combines TRBV7-9 with TRBJ1-2; D possibly corresponds to TRBD1 (6 bases). The germline gives CDR1 SEHNR, CDR2 FQNEAQ (reference sequence). V was shortened by 5 bases and J by 4 bases, with 20 bases between the two germline ends. The CDR3 totals 16 residues.

The chain links TRBV5-4 to TRBJ2-1; D perhaps matches TRBD2 (7 bases). Per the germline V gene, CDR1 is SGHNT and CDR2 is YYREEE (reference sequence). There are 18 residues in the CDR3. Trimming left V 4 bases short and J 9 bases short, with 29 bases between. DNA of the CDR3: TGTGCCAGCAGCCCGCCCCGGGGCGGGGGCATTCTCGGGGGTGAGCAGTTCTTC. Encoded protein: CASSPPRGGGILGGEQFF.

The chain employs TRBV5-6 and TRBJ2-5, with 7 bases matching TRBD2. The CDR3 has 14 residues. Germline CDR1 is SGHDT and CDR2 is YYEEEE. The V segment lost 6 bases and the J segment 5 bases; nucleotides outside the gene matches: 10. The CDR3 spells CASTTLGEGETQYF. In nucleotides, the CDR3 is TGTGCCAGCACCACTCTGGGGGAGGGGGAGACCCAGTACTTC.

The chain is built from TRBV5-1 and TRBJ1-5; unclear D gene. The CDR3 is 13 amino acids. V was cut by 0 bases and J by 4 bases, with 5 bases left in between. The germline V gene encodes CDR1 SGHRS and CDR2 YFSETQ. Written as DNA, the CDR3 is TGCGCCAGCAGCTTGGGGAGTAATCAGCCCCAGCATTTT. Its protein product is CASSLGSNQPQHF.

The chain carries TRBV11-2 and TRBJ1-1; a possible D gene is TRBD1 (5 bases). The CDR3 is 12 residues long. Germline CDR1 SGHAT, CDR2 FQNNGV. Deletions cut 4 bases from V and 9 bases from J, with 12 bases between. In nucleotides, the CDR3 is TGTGCCAGCAGCTCCACAGGACCGAAAGCTTTCTTT. Translating it yields CASSSTGPKAFF.

The chain is built from TRBV7-8 and TRBJ1-1, with D maybe TRBD1 (6 bases). CDR3 length: 14 amino acids. With 7 bases removed from V and 4 bases from J, the gap between germline ends came to 16 bases. Germline CDR1 reads SGHVS; CDR2 reads FQNEAQ. DNA for the CDR3: TGTGCCAGCACCCAGGGGCGATCGGGCACTGAAGCTTTCTTT. Its protein is CASTQGRSGTEAFF.

The chain joins TRBV19 to TRBJ1-1; possible D gene TRBD1, 6 bases. Trimming left V 2 bases short and J 5 bases short, with 6 bases between. The CDR3 runs to 12 residues. CDR1 and CDR2 (germline): LNHDA, SQIVND (reference sequence). In DNA form, the CDR3 reads TGTGCCAGTAGTATAAGGGGGACTGAAGCTTTCTTT. Translated, it gives CASSIRGTEAFF.

DNA of the CDR3: TGCGCCAGCAGCTTGAGTGGCGGTCCAAACTATGGCTACACCTTC. Protein product: CASSLSGGPNYGYTF. The chain employs TRBV5-1 and TRBJ1-2; D unresolved. The CDR3 is made up of 15 amino acids. V was cut by 1 base and J by 2 bases, with 12 bases left in between. CDR1 is SGHRS and CDR2 is YFSETQ in the germline V gene.

This chain connects TRBV9 to TRBJ2-3, with 7 nucleotides matching TRBD2. The CDR3 is 13 residues long. CDR1 is SGDLS and CDR2 is YYNGEE in the germline V gene. J gave up 14 bases and V 4 bases, and 13 bases lay outside the gene matches. This CDR3 reads CASSQPGAGVVYF. CDR3 nucleotides: TGTGCCAGCAGCCAACCAGGCGCGGGGGTAGTGTATTTT.

CDR3 region: CASSPTGQMNTEAFF. Here the CDR3 DNA reads TGCGCCAGCAGCCCTACGGGACAGATGAACACTGAAGCTTTCTTT. The chain recombines TRBV5-1 with TRBJ1-1; 7 bases match TRBD1. The CDR3 covers 15 residues. Germline CDR1 reads SGHRS; CDR2 reads YFSETQ. Unmatched junction bases numbered 6, after V lost 4 bases and J lost 0 bases. The full variable domain, its missing parts supplied by reference TRBV5-1 and TRBJ1-1, is KAGVTQTPRYLIKTRGQQVTLSCSPISGHRSVSWYQQTPGQGLQFLFEYFSETQRNKGNFPGRFSGRQFSNSRSEMNVSTLELGDSALYLCASSPTGQMNTEAFFGQGTRLTVV.

This chain links TRBV10-3 with TRBJ2-7; D is possibly TRBD1 (5 bases). V lost 8 bases, J lost 6 bases, and 23 bases lay in between. Germline loops: CDR1 ENHRY, CDR2 SYGVKD. The CDR3 spans 15 residues. DNA for the CDR3: TGTGCCATCGAATCGCAGGGTTCCAACTCGGGCGAGCAGTACTTC. Residues: CAIESQGSNSGEQYF.

V and J are TRBV20-1 and TRBJ2-7; D remains ambiguous. Trimming stripped 3 bases from V and 3 bases from J, with 6 bases between. This CDR3 spans 11 amino acids. Germline lookup yields CDR1 DFQATT and CDR2 SNEGSKA (reference sequence). CDR3 protein: CSASSLYEQYF. CDR3 bases: TGCAGTGCTAGCAGTCTCTACGAGCAGTACTTC.

This chain links TRBV11-2 with TRBJ1-2, with TRBD1 identical over 7 bases. The CDR3 extends over 14 amino acids. Trimming at V came to 6 bases and at J to 6 bases, leaving 10 bases not matched to a gene. The germline gives CDR1 SGHAT, CDR2 FQNNGV. The CDR3 reads CASRLPGGADGYTF. The CDR3 DNA follows: TGTGCCAGCAGGTTACCAGGGGGTGCAGATGGCTACACCTTC.

V and J are TRBV29-1 and TRBJ1-1; 8 bases agree with TRBD1. This CDR3 comprises 14 residues. CDR1 is SQVTM, CDR2 ANQGSEA, per germline. Trimming took 7 bases from V and 5 from J; bases not matched to a gene: 12. The CDR3 DNA is TGCAGCGCCTATCGACAGGGGCGCTGGACTGAAGCTTTCTTT. Encoded protein: CSAYRQGRWTEAFF.

The rearrangement uses TRBV15 and TRBJ2-1; TRBD2 matches at 10 bases. The CDR3 covers 15 residues. CDR1 is LNHNV, CDR2 YYDKDF, per germline (reference sequence). Unmatched junction bases numbered 3, after V lost 5 bases and J lost 2 bases. The CDR3: CATSGSGGAYNEQFF. CDR3 nucleotide sequence: TGTGCCACCAGCGGCAGCGGGGGGGCCTACAATGAGCAGTTCTTC.

The J gene is TRBJ2-1, the V gene TRBV10-3; D remains unclear. Trimming took 2 bases from V and 9 from J, leaving 8 bases between them. Germline values: CDR1 ENHRY, CDR2 SYGVKD. CDR3 length: 12 residues. The CDR3 region is CAISEIRGEQFF. In nucleotides, the CDR3 is TGTGCCATCAGTGAGATACGAGGTGAGCAGTTCTTC.

The CDR3: CAGARGDTDTQYF. The CDR3 DNA sequence: TGCGCCGGGGCGCGGGGGGACACAGATACGCAGTATTTT. The rearrangement joins TRBV10-2 to TRBJ2-3; 8 bases agree with TRBD2. In germline, CDR1 is WSHSY, CDR2 SAAADI. The V segment lost 11 bases and the J segment 2 bases; nucleotides outside the gene matches: 6. This CDR3 region has 13 residues.